The rows below give T cell receptor beta chains drawn from one sample of a study of PD-1 blockade in classical Hodgkin lymphoma. The data were produced by immunoSEQ multiplex PCR, yet TCRdb's version contains in-frame clones alone and is incomplete. The data contain over 10,000 clones, roughly 77% of them seen just once; the ten biggest clones take up roughly a quarter. Sequencing was performed on peripheral blood mononuclear cells (PBMCs), taken at baseline. The receptors stem from a human donor with classical Hodgkin lymphoma. The CDR3 runs from the conserved cysteine through the conserved F or W. D genes are given only for firm matches. For some rows the clone size is stated as once, few or many, or as a class when expanded; others skip it.

d_call	j_call	v_call	clone_size	cdr3_nt	cdr3_aa
-	TRBJ2-5	TRBV9	-	TGTGCCAGCAGCGTAGGTGGGGTCACGGAGACCCAGTACTTC	CASSVGGVTETQYF
TRBD1	TRBJ2-3	TRBV2	-	TGTGCCACCTCGGGGGACAGGGTGACAGATACGCAGTATTTT	CATSGDRVTDTQYF
TRBD1	TRBJ2-5	TRBV6-1	-	TGTGCCAGCAGTGAATTCCGGGACAGGGGGTCGGGGGAGACCCAGTACTTC	CASSEFRDRGSGETQYF
-	TRBJ1-6	TRBV2	-	TGTGCCAGCAGTGAAGCGCGGGGTGGCAATTCACCCCTCCACTTT	CASSEARGGNSPLHF
TRBD2	TRBJ2-5	TRBV7-2	few	TGTGCCAGCAGCCCGCCCCTGGGGACTACCGACCAAGAGACCCAGTACTTC	CASSPPLGTTDQETQYF
-	TRBJ2-3	TRBV5-4	-	TGTGCCAGCAGTCGGGCGGGGAGCACAGATACGCAGTATTTT	CASSRAGSTDTQYF
-	TRBJ2-7	TRBV10-1	-	TGCGCCAGCAGTGAGAGCTCCTACGAGCAGTACTTC	CASSESSYEQYF
TRBD1	TRBJ2-7	TRBV27	-	TGTGCCAGCAGTTTTAGTACCGGGACAGGGACATACGAGCAGTACTTC	CASSFSTGTGTYEQYF
TRBD2	TRBJ2-7	TRBV6-5	-	TGTGCCAGCAGTTATAGCGGGGGTTCCTACGAGCAGTACTTC	CASSYSGGSYEQYF
-	TRBJ2-5	TRBV5-6	-	TGTGCCAGCAGCTACCTGGACAGTAAAGAGACCCAGTACTTC	CASSYLDSKETQYF
-	TRBJ2-1	TRBV6-5	few	TGTGCCAGCAGTTACACAACTTGGCATGAGCAGTTCTTC	CASSYTTWHEQFF
-	TRBJ1-5	TRBV9	-	TGTGCCAGCAGCCACGGGGGGAGTAGCAATCAGCCCCAGCATTTT	CASSHGGSSNQPQHF
-	TRBJ1-1	TRBV14	-	TGTGCCAGCAGCCAAGTACAGGGTGGAAACACTGAAGCTTTCTTT	CASSQVQGGNTEAFF
-	TRBJ1-2	TRBV7-4	-	TGTGCCAGCAGCCAAGAGGACAGACCCTTGGGCGAAGGCTACACCTTC	CASSQEDRPLGEGYTF
-	TRBJ2-7	TRBV7-9	-	TGTGCCAGCAGCTTAGCAATAGCTAGCACCTACGAGCAGTACTTC	CASSLAIASTYEQYF
-	TRBJ1-2	TRBV28	few	TGTGCCAGCAGTTTGTACAGCTATCCCTATGGCTACACCTTC	CASSLYSYPYGYTF
-	TRBJ2-1	TRBV5-1	once	TGCGCCAGCAGCTTGGCCCCCTTAGGGGTCCTTTTCGGGCAGTTCTTC	CASSLAPLGVLFGQFF
-	TRBJ1-6	TRBV19	-	TGTGCCAGTAGTGTCACAGGGACTTTGAATTCACCCCTCCACTTT	CASSVTGTLNSPLHF
TRBD1	TRBJ1-3	TRBV7-9	-	TGTGCCAGCAGATCGGGACAGGGAAGATCATTCTCTGGAAACACCATATATTTT	CASRSGQGRSFSGNTIYF
TRBD1	TRBJ1-2	TRBV29-1	-	TGCAGCGTTGAGTCGGGTATACAGGGGTTAGGCTACACCTTC	CSVESGIQGLGYTF
TRBD2	TRBJ2-5	TRBV5-1	-	TGCGCCAGCAGCGGAAGCCCTGGACTAGCGGGCCTCCAAGAGACCCAGTACTTC	CASSGSPGLAGLQETQYF
-	TRBJ1-5	TRBV18	-	TGTGCCAGCTCACCTAGCCAACTCCCCGCCACAACCGATAGCAATCAGCCCCAGCATTTT	CASSPSQLPATTDSNQPQHF
-	TRBJ2-1	TRBV15	-	TGTGCCACCAGCAGAGGCGGAGGGGGGCCGAGCTCCTACAATGAGCAGTTCTTC	CATSRGGGGPSSYNEQFF
TRBD1	TRBJ2-2	TRBV29-1	-	TGCAGCGTTGGGGACAGCGCCGGGGAGCTGTTTTTT	CSVGDSAGELFF
TRBD2	TRBJ2-1	TRBV7-8	-	TGTGCCAGCAGCGGCAGACTAGCGGGAGCCAATGAGCAGTTCTTC	CASSGRLAGANEQFF
-	TRBJ1-2	TRBV7-9	-	TGTGCCAGCAGCTTAATGGGAATAGCCGGGGCGAGGAGCGTCTCTGGCTACACCTTC	CASSLMGIAGARSVSGYTF
-	TRBJ1-1	TRBV7-8	-	TGTGCCAGCAGCGGGGGGGGAAACACTGAAGCTTTCTTT	CASSGGGNTEAFF
TRBD1	TRBJ1-2	TRBV6-6	-	TGTGCCAGCAGTAGAGGACAGGATTACAACTATGGCTACACCTTC	CASSRGQDYNYGYTF
TRBD2	TRBJ2-1	TRBV6-1	-	TGTGCCAGCAGTGACCCGGGACTAGCGGGGGTAGCCAATGAGCAGTTCTTC	CASSDPGLAGVANEQFF
-	TRBJ2-5	TRBV7-8	once	TGTGCCAGCAGGAAACGGGACCAGGAGACCCAGTACTTC	CASRKRDQETQYF
-	TRBJ1-1	TRBV7-9	few	TGTGCCAGCAGCTCGGCGACAGGGAACACTGAAGCTTTCTTT	CASSSATGNTEAFF
-	TRBJ2-3	TRBV10-2	-	TGCGCCAGCAGACAAGGGGGAGATACGCAGTATTTT	CASRQGGDTQYF
TRBD1	TRBJ1-5	TRBV10-3	-	TGTGCCATCAGTGACCACAGGGGACCTAATCAGCCCCAGCATTTT	CAISDHRGPNQPQHF
-	TRBJ1-1	TRBV4-1	-	TGCGCCAGCAGCCATGAAGACAGGTTGAACACTGAAGCTTTCTTT	CASSHEDRLNTEAFF
-	TRBJ1-2	TRBV7-9	-	TGTGCCAGCAGCTTAGTTGCAGGGAACTATGGCTACACCTTC	CASSLVAGNYGYTF
-	TRBJ1-3	TRBV6-5	-	TGTGCCAGCAGGTCTACAGGGCTCTCTGGAAACACCATATATTTT	CASRSTGLSGNTIYF
-	TRBJ1-1	TRBV7-2	-	TGTGCCAGCAGCTTAGGTAACGATGGTTCAGGAGTACGAAACACTGAAGCTTTCTTT	CASSLGNDGSGVRNTEAFF
-	TRBJ1-6	TRBV2	few	TGTGCCAGCAGCCTCGGGCAGGGCAACAATTCACCCCTCCACTTT	CASSLGQGNNSPLHF
-	TRBJ2-3	TRBV21-1	once	TGTGCCAGCAGCAAATGTGGACGGGGGCACACAGATACGCAGTATTTT	CASSKCGRGHTDTQYF
-	TRBJ1-2	TRBV29-1	-	TGCAGCGTTGTGGAGGGTACGATTGGCTACACCTTC	CSVVEGTIGYTF
TRBD1	TRBJ1-2	TRBV9	-	TGTGCCAGCAGCGTTACCGGGACAGACTATGGCTACACCTTC	CASSVTGTDYGYTF
TRBD2	TRBJ2-1	TRBV29-1	few	TGCAGCGTTGACGCTAGCGGGGTCTACAATGAGCAGTTCTTC	CSVDASGVYNEQFF
-	TRBJ2-1	TRBV9	-	TGTGCCAGCAGCAGGCGACTAGTCAGAGTGGATGAGCAGTTCTTC	CASSRRLVRVDEQFF
TRBD1	TRBJ1-5	TRBV6-1	-	TGTGCCAGCATTCGACAGGGGGTCCCCAATCAGCCCCAGCATTTT	CASIRQGVPNQPQHF
-	TRBJ1-2	TRBV19	-	TGTGCCAGTAGTCCATCGACAGGACTGGGCTACACCTTC	CASSPSTGLGYTF
TRBD2	TRBJ2-1	TRBV13	-	TGTGCCAGCAGCTTAGGCCCCAGCGGGAGGTCCTTAGGCAATGAGCAGTTCTTC	CASSLGPSGRSLGNEQFF
TRBD1	TRBJ1-3	TRBV28	once	TGTGCCAGCAGTGTTTGGACAGGGGGAAACACCATATATTTT	CASSVWTGGNTIYF
TRBD1	TRBJ1-2	TRBV6-1	-	TGTGCCAGCAGTCTGAGGACAGGGTATAACTATGGCTACACCTTC	CASSLRTGYNYGYTF
-	TRBJ1-2	TRBV18	once	TGTGCCAGCTCACGGGAGATAAACGACTATGGCTACACCTTC	CASSREINDYGYTF
-	TRBJ2-3	TRBV2	few	TGTGCCAGCAGTGACGATAGGCTGTATACGCAGTATTTT	CASSDDRLYTQYF
-	TRBJ1-1	TRBV7-2	-	TGTGCCAGCAGCGTTTCCGGGACGGTGAACACTGAAGCTTTCTTT	CASSVSGTVNTEAFF
-	TRBJ1-2	TRBV10-1	-	TGCGCCAGCGACTACCGTGAGGCGGGGAACTATGGCTACACCTTC	CASDYREAGNYGYTF
-	TRBJ1-1	TRBV5-6	-	TGTGCCAGCTATCCCCAGCCGAACACTGAAGCTTTCTTT	CASYPQPNTEAFF
TRBD2	TRBJ2-3	TRBV25-1	-	TGTGCCACCGGCTTCGGGCTAGCGGTCTTCTGCACAGATACGCAGTATTTT	CATGFGLAVFCTDTQYF